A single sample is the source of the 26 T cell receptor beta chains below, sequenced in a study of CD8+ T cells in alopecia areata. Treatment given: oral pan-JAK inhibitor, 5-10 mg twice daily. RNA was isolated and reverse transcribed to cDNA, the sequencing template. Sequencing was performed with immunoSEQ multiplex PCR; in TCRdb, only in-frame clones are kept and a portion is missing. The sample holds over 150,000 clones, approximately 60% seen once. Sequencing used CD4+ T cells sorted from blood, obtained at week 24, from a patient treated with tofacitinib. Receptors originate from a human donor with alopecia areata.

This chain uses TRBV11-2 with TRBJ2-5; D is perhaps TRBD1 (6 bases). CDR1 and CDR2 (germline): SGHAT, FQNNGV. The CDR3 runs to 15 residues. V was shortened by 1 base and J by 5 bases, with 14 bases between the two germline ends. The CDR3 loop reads CASSLAVGGWETQYF. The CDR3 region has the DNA TGTGCCAGCAGCTTAGCTGTTGGGGGCTGGGAGACCCAGTACTTC.

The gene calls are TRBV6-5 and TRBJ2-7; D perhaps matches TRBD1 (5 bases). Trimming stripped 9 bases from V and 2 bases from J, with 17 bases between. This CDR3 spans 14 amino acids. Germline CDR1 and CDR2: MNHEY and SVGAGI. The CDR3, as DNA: TGTGCCAGAGAGAGCTTCAGGGTTCCCTACGAGCAGTACTTC. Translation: CARESFRVPYEQYF.

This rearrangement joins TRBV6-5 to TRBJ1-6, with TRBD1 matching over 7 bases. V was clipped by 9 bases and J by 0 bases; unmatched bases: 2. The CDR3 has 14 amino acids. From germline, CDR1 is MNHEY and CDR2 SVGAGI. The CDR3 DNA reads TGTGCCAGTTGGACAGGCTCCTATAATTCACCCCTCCACTTT. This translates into CASWTGSYNSPLHF.

The CDR3 sequence is CASSQDLVLLTDTQYF. DNA for the CDR3: TGCGCCAGCAGCCAAGATTTGGTGCTGCTCACAGATACGCAGTATTTT. The V gene is TRBV4-1, the J gene TRBJ2-3, with unresolved D. V was trimmed by 0 bases and J by 2 bases, leaving 12 bases between them. This CDR3 contains 16 residues. The germline CDR1 and CDR2 sequences are MGHRA and YSYEKL.

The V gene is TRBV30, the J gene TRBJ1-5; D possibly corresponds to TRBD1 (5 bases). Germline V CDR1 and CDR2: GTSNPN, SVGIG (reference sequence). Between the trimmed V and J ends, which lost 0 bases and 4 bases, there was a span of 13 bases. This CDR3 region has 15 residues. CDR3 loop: CAWSVGRTPNQPQHF. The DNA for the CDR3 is TGTGCCTGGAGTGTAGGGCGGACACCGAATCAGCCCCAGCATTTT.

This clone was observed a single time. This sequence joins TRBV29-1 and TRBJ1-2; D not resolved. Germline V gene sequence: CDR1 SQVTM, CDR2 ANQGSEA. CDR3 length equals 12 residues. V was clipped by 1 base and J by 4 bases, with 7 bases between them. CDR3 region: CSVEGAAYGYTF. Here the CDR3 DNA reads TGCAGCGTTGAAGGGGCAGCCTATGGCTACACCTTC.

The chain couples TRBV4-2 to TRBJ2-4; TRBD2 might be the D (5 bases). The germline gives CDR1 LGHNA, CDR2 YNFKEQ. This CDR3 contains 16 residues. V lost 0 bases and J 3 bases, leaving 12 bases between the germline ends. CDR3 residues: CASSQEALGGKNIQYF. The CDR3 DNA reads TGTGCCAGCAGCCAAGAGGCTCTAGGAGGCAAAAACATTCAGTACTTC.

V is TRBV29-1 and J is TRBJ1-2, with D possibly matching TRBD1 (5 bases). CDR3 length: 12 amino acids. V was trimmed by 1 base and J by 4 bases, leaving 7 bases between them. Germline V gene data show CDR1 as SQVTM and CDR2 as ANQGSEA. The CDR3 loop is CSVEGGTYGYTF. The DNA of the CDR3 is TGCAGCGTTGAAGGGGGGACCTATGGCTACACCTTC.

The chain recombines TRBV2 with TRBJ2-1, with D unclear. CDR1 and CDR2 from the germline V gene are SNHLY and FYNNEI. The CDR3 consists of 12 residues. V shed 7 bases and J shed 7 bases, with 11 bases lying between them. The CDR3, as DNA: TGTGCCAGCACCAAAGGTGGGAATGAGCAGTTCTTC. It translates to CASTKGGNEQFF.

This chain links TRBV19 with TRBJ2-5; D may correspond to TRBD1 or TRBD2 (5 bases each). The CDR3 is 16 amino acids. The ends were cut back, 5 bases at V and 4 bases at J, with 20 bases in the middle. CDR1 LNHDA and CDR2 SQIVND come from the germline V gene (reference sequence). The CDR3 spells CASSLTTGTNIETQYF. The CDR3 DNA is TGTGCCAGTAGTCTAACCACCGGGACGAATATAGAGACCCAGTACTTC.

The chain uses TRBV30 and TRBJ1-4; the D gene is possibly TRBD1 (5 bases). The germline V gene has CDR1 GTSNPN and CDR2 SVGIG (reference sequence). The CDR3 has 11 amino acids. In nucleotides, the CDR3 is TGTGTCGGTAGCAAGGGGGAAAAACTGTTTTTT. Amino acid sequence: CVGSKGEKLFF.

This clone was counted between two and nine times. This chain's CDR3 is CASSNGLQRLSYNSPLHF. CDR3 DNA: TGTGCCAGCAGTAATGGGTTACAGCGCCTCTCCTATAATTCACCCCTCCACTTT. V usage is TRBV27 and J usage is TRBJ1-6, with unresolved D. CDR1 MNHEY and CDR2 SMNVEV come from the germline V gene (reference sequence). The length of the CDR3 is 18 residues. V was trimmed by 5 bases and J by 0 bases, leaving 17 bases between them.

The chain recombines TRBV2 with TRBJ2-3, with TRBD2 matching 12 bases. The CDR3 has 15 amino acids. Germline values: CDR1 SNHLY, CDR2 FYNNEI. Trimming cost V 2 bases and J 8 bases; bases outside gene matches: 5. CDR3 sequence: CASSELAGGLVTQYF. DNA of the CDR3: TGTGCCAGCAGTGAACTAGCGGGGGGGCTGGTTACGCAGTATTTT.

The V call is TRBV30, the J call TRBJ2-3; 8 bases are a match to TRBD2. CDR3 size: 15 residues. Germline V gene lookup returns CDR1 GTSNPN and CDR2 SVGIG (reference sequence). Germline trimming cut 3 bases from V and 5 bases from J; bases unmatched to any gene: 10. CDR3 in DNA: TGTGCCTGGAGGAGACGGGGGGGGATAGGAGATACGCAGTATTTT. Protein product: CAWRRRGGIGDTQYF.

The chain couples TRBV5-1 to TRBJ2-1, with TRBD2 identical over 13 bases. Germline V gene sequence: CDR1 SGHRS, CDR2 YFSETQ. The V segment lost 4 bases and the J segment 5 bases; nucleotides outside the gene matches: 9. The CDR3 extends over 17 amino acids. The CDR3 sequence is CASSRTSGGLKNNEQFF. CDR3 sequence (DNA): TGCGCCAGCAGCCGGACTAGCGGGGGATTAAAAAACAATGAGCAGTTCTTC.

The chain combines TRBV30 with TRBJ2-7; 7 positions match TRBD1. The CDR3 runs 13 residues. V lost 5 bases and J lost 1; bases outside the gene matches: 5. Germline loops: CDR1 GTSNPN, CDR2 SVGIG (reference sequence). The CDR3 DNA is TGTGCCTGGGGAAGGGGACAGTCCTACGAGCAGTACTTC. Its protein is CAWGRGQSYEQYF.

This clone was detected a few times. As DNA, the CDR3 is TGCAGCGTGCTCCTGACAGGGGCAGGCTATGGCTACACCTTC. Amino acids: CSVLLTGAGYGYTF. The J gene is TRBJ1-2, the V gene TRBV29-1, with TRBD1 identical over 8 bases. The CDR3 runs 14 residues. The V gene end was trimmed by 6 bases and the J gene end by 4 bases; junction bases not matched to a gene: 10. Germline V CDR1 and CDR2: SQVTM, ANQGSEA. Together with reference TRBV29-1 and TRBJ1-2, the CDR3 gives the full variable domain: SAVISQKPSRDICQRGTSLTIQCQVDSQVTMMFWYRQQPGQSLTLIATANQGSEATYESGFVIDKFPISRPNLTFSTLTVSNMSPEDSSIYLCSVLLTGAGYGYTFGSGTRLTVV.

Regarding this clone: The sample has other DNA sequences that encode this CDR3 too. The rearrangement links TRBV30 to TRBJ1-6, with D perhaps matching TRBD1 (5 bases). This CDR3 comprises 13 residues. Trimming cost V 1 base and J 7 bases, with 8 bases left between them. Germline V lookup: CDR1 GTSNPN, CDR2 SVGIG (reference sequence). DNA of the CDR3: TGTGCCTGGAGTGGACAGTTCAATTCACCCCTCCACTTT. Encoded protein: CAWSGQFNSPLHF.

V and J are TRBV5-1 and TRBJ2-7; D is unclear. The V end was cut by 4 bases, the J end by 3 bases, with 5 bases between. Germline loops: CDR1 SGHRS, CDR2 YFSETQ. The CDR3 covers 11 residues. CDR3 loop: CASSGYYEQYF. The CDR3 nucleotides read TGCGCCAGCAGCGGGTACTACGAGCAGTACTTC.

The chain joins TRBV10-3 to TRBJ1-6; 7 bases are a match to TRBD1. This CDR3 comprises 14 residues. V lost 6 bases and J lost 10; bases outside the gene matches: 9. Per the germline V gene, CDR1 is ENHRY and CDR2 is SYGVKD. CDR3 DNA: TGTGCCATCAGGGGGACAGAGCAAGGGTCACCCCTCCACTTT. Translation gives CAIRGTEQGSPLHF.

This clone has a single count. The CDR3 sequence: CASSLTRGDTQYF. The CDR3 DNA is TGTGCCAGCAGCTTGACCAGGGGAGATACGCAGTATTTT. This sequence joins TRBV11-3 and TRBJ2-3; D possibly corresponds to TRBD1 (6 bases). V lost 3 bases, J lost 5 bases, and 9 bases lay in between. This CDR3 has 13 amino acids. Germline CDR1 is SGHNT and CDR2 is YENEEA.

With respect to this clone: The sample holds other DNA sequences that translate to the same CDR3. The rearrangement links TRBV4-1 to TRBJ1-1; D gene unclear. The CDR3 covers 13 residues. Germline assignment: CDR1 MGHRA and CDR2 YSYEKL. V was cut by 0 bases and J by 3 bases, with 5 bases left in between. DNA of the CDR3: TGCGCCAGCAGCCAAGATCGGGACACTGAAGCTTTCTTT. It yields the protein CASSQDRDTEAFF.

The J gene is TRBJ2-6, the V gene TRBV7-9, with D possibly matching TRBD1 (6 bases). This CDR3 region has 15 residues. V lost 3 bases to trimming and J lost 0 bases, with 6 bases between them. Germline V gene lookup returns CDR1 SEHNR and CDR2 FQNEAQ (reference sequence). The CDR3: CASSLTGSGANVLTF. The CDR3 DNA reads TGTGCCAGCAGCTTGACAGGCTCTGGGGCCAACGTCCTGACTTTC.

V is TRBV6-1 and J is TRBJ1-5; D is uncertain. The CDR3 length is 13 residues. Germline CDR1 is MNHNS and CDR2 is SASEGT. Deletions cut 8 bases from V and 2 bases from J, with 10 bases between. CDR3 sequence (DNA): TGTGCCAGCTCTCTGGCTGGCAATCAGCCCCAGCATTTT. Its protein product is CASSLAGNQPQHF.

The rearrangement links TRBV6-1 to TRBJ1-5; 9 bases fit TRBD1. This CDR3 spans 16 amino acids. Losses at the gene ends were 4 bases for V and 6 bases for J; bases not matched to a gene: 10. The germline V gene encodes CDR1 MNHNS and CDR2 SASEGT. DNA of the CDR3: TGTGCCAGCAGTGGGCCATGGACAGGGGTGGCTCAGCCCCAGCATTTT. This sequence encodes CASSGPWTGVAQPQHF.

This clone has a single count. CDR3 region: CASSELEWTEQFF. CDR3 DNA: TGTGCCAGCAGTGAACTTGAATGGACTGAGCAGTTCTTC. The chain joins TRBV2 to TRBJ2-1; no clear D gene. From germline, CDR1 is SNHLY and CDR2 FYNNEI. The CDR3 contains 13 residues. The V gene lost 2 bases and the J gene lost 9 bases, with 11 bases spanning the gap. Combining the CDR3 with reference TRBV2 and TRBJ2-1 gives the whole variable domain EPEVTQTPSHQVTQMGQEVILRCVPISNHLYFYWYRQILGQKVEFLVSFYNNEISEKSEIFDDQFSVERPDGSNFTLKIRSTKLEDSAMYFCASSELEWTEQFFGPGTRLTVL.